The 16 T cell receptor beta chains reported below all come from one sample, sequenced in a study of T cells in Graves' hyperthyroidism and ophthalmopathy. RNA transcripts yielded amplified TCR beta CDR3 regions. Primed by the HTBI set, a first-round RT-PCR was run on the TCR CDR3. TCRdb re-called the multiplex PCR reads through MiXCR, storing one row per CDR3 protein. This sample has about 500,000 distinct CDR3 sequences, with approximately 15% found just once. The sequencing sample was made of blood. The receptors shown here come from a woman younger than 30 with Graves' hyperthyroidism.

This clonotype was counted only a few times. This chain connects TRBV7-9 to TRBJ1-6; maybe TRBD1 (5 bases). The germline V and J ends were trimmed by 5 bases and 7 bases, with 15 bases remaining between them. Germline CDR1 and CDR2: SEHNR and FQNEAQ (reference sequence). This CDR3 contains 15 residues. DNA for the CDR3: TGTGCCAGCAGCCGTTCCGGGACGGAGAATTCACCCCTCCACTTT. Translated, it gives CASSRSGTENSPLHF.

This clonotype was detected many times. The CDR3 reads CASSLLQGTEAFF. CDR3 bases: TGTGCCAGCAGCCTGTTACAGGGAACTGAAGCTTTCTTT. V is TRBV12-3 or TRBV12-4 and J is TRBJ1-1; the D gene is possibly TRBD1 (6 bases). This CDR3 is built from 13 residues. Trimming took 6 bases from V and 5 from J, leaving 13 bases between them.

Comment on this clonotype: An end of the junction does not agree with germline; a read error may underlie this. The chain is built from TRBV11-2 and TRBJ2-5; maybe TRBD2 (5 bases). This CDR3 contains 14 residues. From germline, CDR1 is SGHAT and CDR2 FQNNGV. The CDR3 is CAGSLDIAGETQYF. Here the CDR3 DNA reads TGTGCCGGCAGCTTAGATATCGCGGGAGAGACCCAGTACTTC. The variable domain in full, completed from reference TRBV11-2 and TRBJ2-5, reads EAGVAQSPRYKIIEKRQSVAFWCNPISGHATLYWYQQILGQGPKLLIQFQNNGVVDDSQLPKDRFSAERLKGVDSTLKIQPAKLEDSAVYLCAGSLDIAGETQYFGPGTRLLVL.

Ten or more counts support this clonotype. The chain has TRBV7-2 and TRBJ2-1; D remains unclear. Per germline, CDR1 SGHTA and CDR2 FQGNSA. V lost 0 bases and J lost 4, with 13 bases in between. This CDR3 is built from 16 residues. CDR3 loop: CASSLAGKGIYNEQFF. The CDR3 nucleotides are TGTGCCAGCAGCTTAGCGGGGAAAGGGATATACAATGAGCAGTTCTTC.

There are many counts of this clonotype. The chain is built from TRBV20-1 and TRBJ2-5; D not resolved. Germline CDR1 DFQATT, CDR2 SNEGSKA (reference sequence). This CDR3 region has 13 residues. Trimming took 3 bases from V and 1 from J, leaving 9 bases between them. DNA for the CDR3: TGCAGTGCTAGGTCTTACATCCAAGAGACCCAGTACTTC. Translated, it gives CSARSYIQETQYF.

This clonotype has ten or more counts. The genes are TRBV28 and TRBJ1-1; the D is unclear. V was shortened by 5 bases and J by 7 bases, with 8 bases between the two germline ends. Looked up from germline, CDR1 is MDHEN and CDR2 is SYDVKM. This CDR3 comprises 11 residues. The CDR3 DNA follows: TGTGCCAGCAGTCGGGGAGTTGAAGCTTTCTTT. It translates to CASSRGVEAFF.

This clonotype was counted many times. This rearrangement joins TRBV6-1 to TRBJ1-2, with D unclear. CDR1 MNHNS and CDR2 SASEGT come from the germline V gene. V shed 10 bases and J shed 1 base, with 16 bases lying between them. The CDR3 is 14 amino acids. This CDR3 reads CATGSVALNYGYTF. The CDR3 DNA reads TGTGCCACCGGGTCCGTGGCCCTTAACTATGGCTACACCTTC.

The chain has TRBV9 and TRBJ2-7, with TRBD1 identical over 10 bases. Per germline, CDR1 SGDLS and CDR2 YYNGEE. The J segment lost 6 bases and the V segment lost 0 bases, leaving 3 bases of the junction unmatched. The CDR3 sequence is 14 residues long. CDR3 amino acids: CASSVGGQGFEQYF. CDR3 nucleotides: TGTGCCAGCAGCGTAGGGGGACAGGGGTTCGAGCAGTACTTC.

This clonotype was picked up many times. This rearrangement joins TRBV12-3 or TRBV12-4 to TRBJ2-7, with 7 positions matching TRBD2. CDR3 length: 13 residues. Unmatched junction bases numbered 8, after V lost 5 bases and J lost 7 bases. The DNA of the CDR3 is TGTGCCAGCAGTCCCGCGGGAGCTCGGGAGCAGTACTTC. Translated, it gives CASSPAGAREQYF.

There are a few counts of this clonotype. The chain uses TRBV25-1 and TRBJ2-6; TRBD1 is a possible D gene (7 bases). The CDR3 totals 18 residues. Germline V gene data show CDR1 as MGHDK and CDR2 as SYGVNS. With 3 bases removed from V and 0 bases from J, the gap between germline ends came to 15 bases. The CDR3, as DNA: TGTGCCAGCAGTGAGGAGGGGGCCGCTTACTCTGGGGCCAACGTCCTGACTTTC. Its protein is CASSEEGAAYSGANVLTF. The whole variable domain, filled in from reference TRBV25-1 and TRBJ2-6, reads EADIYQTPRYLVIGTGKKITLECSQTMGHDKMYWYQQDPGMELHLIHYSYGVNSTEKGDLSSESTVSRIRTEHFPLTLESARPSHTSQYLCASSEEGAAYSGANVLTFGAGSRLTVL.

This clonotype has more than one count but fewer than ten. V gene TRBV7-7 combines with J gene TRBJ2-5, with TRBD2 identical over 12 bases. The V and J ends lost 3 bases and 4 bases, in that order; junction bases with no gene match: 12. The CDR3 covers 18 residues. Looked up from germline, CDR1 is SSHAT and CDR2 is FNYEAQ (reference sequence). CDR3 protein: CASSFIGATSGSAETQYF. DNA for the CDR3: TGTGCCAGCAGCTTTATTGGGGCGACTAGCGGGAGCGCAGAGACCCAGTACTTC. Drawing the rest from reference TRBV7-7 and TRBJ2-5, the complete variable domain is GAGVSQSPRYKVTKRGQDVTLRCDPISSHATLYWYQQALGQGPEFLTYFNYEAQPDKSGLPSDRFSAERPEGSISTLTIQRTEQRDSAMYRCASSFIGATSGSAETQYFGPGTRLLVL.

The rearrangement joins TRBV6-1 to TRBJ2-5; D remains ambiguous. The germline CDR1 and CDR2 sequences are MNHNS and SASEGT. The CDR3 covers 12 residues. V lost 5 bases, J lost 6 bases, and 10 bases lay in between. CDR3 residues: CASSWREKTQYF. Written as DNA, the CDR3 is TGTGCCAGCAGTTGGCGTGAGAAGACCCAGTACTTC.

Ten or more counts support this clonotype. The rearrangement joins TRBV12-3 or TRBV12-4 to TRBJ2-1; 9 positions agree with TRBD2. V lost 6 bases and J lost 6; bases outside the gene matches: 6. CDR3 length: 14 residues. The DNA of the CDR3 is TGTGCCAGCAGCCAAAGGGGACTAGCCAATGAGCAGTTCTTC. The encoded protein is CASSQRGLANEQFF.

This chain uses TRBV2 with TRBJ1-3; 9 nucleotides match TRBD1. The CDR3 spans 15 residues. Germline V gives CDR1 SNHLY, CDR2 FYNNEI. V was clipped by 6 bases and J by 1 base; unmatched bases: 4. CDR3 in amino acids: CASRGQGWSGNTIYF. The CDR3, as DNA: TGTGCCAGCAGAGGACAGGGGTGGTCTGGAAACACCATATATTTT.

Only a few counts were recorded for this clonotype. This chain joins TRBV18 and TRBJ2-7; D gene uncertain. Between the trimmed V and J ends, which lost 4 bases and 0 bases, there was a span of 13 bases. Germline CDR1 KGHSH, CDR2 LQKENI. The CDR3 is 15 amino acids. CDR3 DNA: TGTGCCAGCTCACAAGGACCCAAGAGCTCCTACGAGCAGTACTTC. As protein: CASSQGPKSSYEQYF. The full variable domain, with the rest looked up from reference TRBV18 and TRBJ2-7, is NAGVMQNPRHLVRRRGQEARLRCSPMKGHSHVYWYRQLPEEGLKFMVYLQKENIIDESGMPKERFSAEFPKEGPSILRIQQVVRGDSAAYFCASSQGPKSSYEQYFGPGTRLTVT.

This clonotype was counted only a few times. The J gene is TRBJ2-7, the V gene TRBV27; TRBD2 matches at 10 bases. The J segment lost 1 base and the V segment lost 4 bases, leaving 7 bases of the junction unmatched. In germline, CDR1 is MNHEY, CDR2 SMNVEV (reference sequence). The CDR3 has 16 residues. The CDR3, as DNA: TGTGCCAGCAGTTCCACCAGACTAGCGGGTTCCTACGAGCAGTACTTC. Amino acid sequence: CASSSTRLAGSYEQYF.